Listed here is a single T cell receptor (beta chain). Its antigen is still unknown. V lost 4 bases and J lost 0, with 21 bases in between. Per germline, CDR1 MDHEN and CDR2 SYDVKM. The CDR3 consists of 18 residues. This table comes from immunoSEQ multiplex PCR, and its TCRdb copy is limited to in-frame clones, with some not included. The repertoire consists of about 130,000 clones, with roughly 80% occurring once and the leading ten covering around 3%. The source of the sample is a study of radiation and T cells in renal cell carcinoma. General study points: From baseline, blood top tumor clonotypes peaked at 2 weeks post-radiation. Baseline intratumoral clonotype presence is unknown without pretreatment biopsies.

Indicated time point: baseline pretreatment blood. Treatment here: 15 Gy SBRT to primary tumor, nephrectomy 4 weeks later. The chain employs TRBV28 and TRBJ1-2; weak D call: TRBD1 (5 bases). The TCR was taken from a woman in her sixties with renal cell carcinoma. The specimen was blood, collected from a patient whose treatment included radiotherapy and nephrectomy. For the CDR3, the DNA is TGTGCCAGCAGTTCCCCAGGATCCCGGGACTCCCCTAACTATGGCTACACCTTC. Its translation: CASSSPGSRDSPNYGYTF.